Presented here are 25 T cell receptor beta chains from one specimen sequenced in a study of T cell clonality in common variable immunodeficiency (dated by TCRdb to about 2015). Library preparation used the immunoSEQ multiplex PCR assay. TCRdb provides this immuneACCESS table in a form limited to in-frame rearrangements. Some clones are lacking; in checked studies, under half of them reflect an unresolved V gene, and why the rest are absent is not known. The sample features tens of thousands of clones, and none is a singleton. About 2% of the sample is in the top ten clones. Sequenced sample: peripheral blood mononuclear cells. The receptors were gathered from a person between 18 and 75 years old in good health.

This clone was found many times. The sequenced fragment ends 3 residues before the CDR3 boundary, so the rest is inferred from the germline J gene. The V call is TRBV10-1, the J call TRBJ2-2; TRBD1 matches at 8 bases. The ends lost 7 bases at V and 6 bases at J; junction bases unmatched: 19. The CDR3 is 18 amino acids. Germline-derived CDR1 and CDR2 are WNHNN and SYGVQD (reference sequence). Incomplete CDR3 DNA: TGCGCCAGCATACCGGCCGGGACAGGTGAGTTAGGTGCCGGGGAG. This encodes CASIPAGTGELGAGE. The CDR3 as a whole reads CASIPAGTGELGAGELFF.

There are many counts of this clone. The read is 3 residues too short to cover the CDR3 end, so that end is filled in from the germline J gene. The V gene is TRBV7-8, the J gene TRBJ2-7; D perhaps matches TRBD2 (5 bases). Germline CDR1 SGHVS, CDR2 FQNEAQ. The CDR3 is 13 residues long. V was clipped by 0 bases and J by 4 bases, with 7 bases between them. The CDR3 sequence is CASSLAGGYEQYF. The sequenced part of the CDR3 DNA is TGTGCCAGCAGCTTAGCAGGCGGGTACGAG. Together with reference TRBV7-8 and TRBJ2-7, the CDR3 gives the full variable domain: GAGVSQSPRYKVAKRGQDVALRCDPISGHVSLFWYQQALGQGPEFLTYFQNEAQLDKSGLPSDRFFAERPEGSVSTLKIQRTQQEDSAVYLCASSLAGGYEQYFGPGTRLTVT.

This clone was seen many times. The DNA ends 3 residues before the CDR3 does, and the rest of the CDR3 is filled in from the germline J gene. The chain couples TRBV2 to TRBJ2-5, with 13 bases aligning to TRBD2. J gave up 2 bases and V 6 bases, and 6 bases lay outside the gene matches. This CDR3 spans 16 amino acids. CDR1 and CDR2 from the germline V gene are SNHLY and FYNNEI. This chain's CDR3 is CASSLPLAGGQETQYF. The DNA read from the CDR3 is TGTGCCAGCAGCCTTCCACTAGCGGGAGGGCAAGAGACC.

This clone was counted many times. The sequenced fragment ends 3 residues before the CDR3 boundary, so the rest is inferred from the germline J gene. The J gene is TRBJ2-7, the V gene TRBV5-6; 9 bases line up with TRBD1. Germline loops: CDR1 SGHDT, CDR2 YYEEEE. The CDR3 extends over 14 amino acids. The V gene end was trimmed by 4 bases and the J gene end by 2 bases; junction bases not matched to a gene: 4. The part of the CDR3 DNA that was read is TGTGCCAGCAGCACAACAGGGGGCCCCTACGAG. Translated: CASSTTGGPYE. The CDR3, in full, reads CASSTTGGPYEQYF.

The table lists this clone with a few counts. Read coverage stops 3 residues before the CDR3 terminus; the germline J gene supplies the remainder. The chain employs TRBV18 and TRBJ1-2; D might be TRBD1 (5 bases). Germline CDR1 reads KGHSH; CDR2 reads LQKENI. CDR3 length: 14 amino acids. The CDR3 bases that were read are TGTGCCAGCTCACCATCCGGGGGAGAAGGGGAC. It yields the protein CASSPSGGEGD. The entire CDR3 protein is CASSPSGGEGDYTF.

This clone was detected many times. The covered CDR3 bases are TGCAGTGCTAGAGATACCAGGGGCTATGGC. Protein sequence: CSARDTRGYG. The complete CDR3 protein is CSARDTRGYGYTF. The chain employs TRBV20-1 and TRBJ1-2; tentative D call: TRBD1 (6 bases). The read falls 3 residues short of the CDR3 end, and the missing part is taken from the germline J gene. V was cut by 0 bases and J by 4 bases, with 9 bases left in between. This CDR3 contains 13 residues. In germline, CDR1 is DFQATT, CDR2 SNEGSKA (reference sequence).

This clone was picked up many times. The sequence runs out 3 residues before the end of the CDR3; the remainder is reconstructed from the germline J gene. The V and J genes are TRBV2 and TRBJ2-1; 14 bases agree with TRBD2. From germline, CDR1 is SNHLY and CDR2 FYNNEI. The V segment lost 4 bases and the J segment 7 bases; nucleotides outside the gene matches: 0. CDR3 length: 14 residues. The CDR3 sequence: CASSGTSGGNEQFF. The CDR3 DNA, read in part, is TGTGCCAGCAGTGGGACTAGCGGGGGGAATGAG.

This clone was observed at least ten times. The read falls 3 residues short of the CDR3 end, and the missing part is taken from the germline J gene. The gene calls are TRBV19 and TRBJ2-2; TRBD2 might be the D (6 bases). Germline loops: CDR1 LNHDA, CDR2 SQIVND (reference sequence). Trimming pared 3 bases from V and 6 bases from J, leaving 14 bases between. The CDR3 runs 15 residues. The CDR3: CASSIRGNEPGELFF. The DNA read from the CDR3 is TGTGCCAGTAGTATTCGGGGGAACGAGCCCGGGGAG.

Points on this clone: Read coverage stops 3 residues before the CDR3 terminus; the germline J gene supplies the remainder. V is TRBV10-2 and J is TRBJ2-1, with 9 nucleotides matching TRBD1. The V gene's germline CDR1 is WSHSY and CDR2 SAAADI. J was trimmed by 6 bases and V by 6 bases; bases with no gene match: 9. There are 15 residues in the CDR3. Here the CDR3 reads CASRAGTGQPNEQFF. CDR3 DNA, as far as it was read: TGCGCCAGCAGAGCCGGGACAGGGCAACCCAATGAG.

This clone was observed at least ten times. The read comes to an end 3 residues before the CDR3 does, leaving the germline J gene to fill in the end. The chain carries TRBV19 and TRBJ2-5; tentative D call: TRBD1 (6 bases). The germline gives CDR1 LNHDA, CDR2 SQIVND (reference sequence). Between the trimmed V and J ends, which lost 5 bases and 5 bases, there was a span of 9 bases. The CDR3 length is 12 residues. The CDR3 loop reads CASSGDMETQYF. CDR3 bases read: TGTGCCAGTAGTGGGGACATGGAGACC. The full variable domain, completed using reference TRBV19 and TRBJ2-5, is DGGITQSPKYLFRKEGQNVTLSCEQNLNHDAMYWYRQDPGQGLRLIYYSQIVNDFQKGDIAEGYSVSREKKESFPLTVTSAQKNPTAFYLCASSGDMETQYFGPGTRLLVL.

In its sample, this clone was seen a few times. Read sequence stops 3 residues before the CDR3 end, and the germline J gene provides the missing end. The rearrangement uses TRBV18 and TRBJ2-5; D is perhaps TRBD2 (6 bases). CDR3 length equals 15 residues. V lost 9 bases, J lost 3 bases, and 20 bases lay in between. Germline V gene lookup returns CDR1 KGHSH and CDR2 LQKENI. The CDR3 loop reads CASRFAGLEKETQYF. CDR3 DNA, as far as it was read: TGTGCCAGTCGGTTCGCGGGACTTGAGAAAGAGACC.

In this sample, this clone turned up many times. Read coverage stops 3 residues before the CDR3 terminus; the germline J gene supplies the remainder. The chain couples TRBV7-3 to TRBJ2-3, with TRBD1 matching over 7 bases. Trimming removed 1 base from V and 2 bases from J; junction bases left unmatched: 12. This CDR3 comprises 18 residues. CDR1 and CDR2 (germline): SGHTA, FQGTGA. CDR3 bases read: TGTGCCAGCAGCTTAAGCCGCTCGACAGGGCCAGACACAGATACG. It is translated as CASSLSRSTGPDTDT. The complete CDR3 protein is CASSLSRSTGPDTDTQYF.

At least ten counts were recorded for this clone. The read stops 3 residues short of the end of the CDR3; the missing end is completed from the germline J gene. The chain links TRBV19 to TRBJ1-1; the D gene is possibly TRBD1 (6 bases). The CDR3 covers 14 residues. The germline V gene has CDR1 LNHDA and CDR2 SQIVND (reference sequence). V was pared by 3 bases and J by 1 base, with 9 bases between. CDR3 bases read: TGTGCCAGTAGTATCAACAGGGAGAACACTGAA. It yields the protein CASSINRENTE. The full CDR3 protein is CASSINRENTEAFF.

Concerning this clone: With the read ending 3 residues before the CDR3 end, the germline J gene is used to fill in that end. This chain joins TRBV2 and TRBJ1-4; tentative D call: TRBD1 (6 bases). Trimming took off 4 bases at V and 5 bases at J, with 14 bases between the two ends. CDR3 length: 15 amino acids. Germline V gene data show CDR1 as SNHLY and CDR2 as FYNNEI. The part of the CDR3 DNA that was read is TGTGCCAGCAGTGGGGCGGACAGCCTAAATGAAAAA. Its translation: CASSGADSLNEK. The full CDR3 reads CASSGADSLNEKLFF.

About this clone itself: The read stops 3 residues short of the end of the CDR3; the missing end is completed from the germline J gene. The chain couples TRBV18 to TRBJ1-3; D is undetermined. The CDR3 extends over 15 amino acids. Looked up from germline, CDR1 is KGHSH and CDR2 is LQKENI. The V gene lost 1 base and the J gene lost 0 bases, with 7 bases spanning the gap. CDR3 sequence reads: CASSPLRDSGNTIYF. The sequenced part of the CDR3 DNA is TGTGCCAGCTCACCACTGCGAGACTCTGGAAACACC.

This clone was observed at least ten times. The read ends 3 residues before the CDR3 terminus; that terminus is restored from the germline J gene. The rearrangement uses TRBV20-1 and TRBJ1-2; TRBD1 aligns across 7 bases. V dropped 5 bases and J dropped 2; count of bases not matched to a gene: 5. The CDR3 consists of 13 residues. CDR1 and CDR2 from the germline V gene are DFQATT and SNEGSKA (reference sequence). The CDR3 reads CSALMDRNYGYTF. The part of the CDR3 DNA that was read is TGCAGTGCTCTCATGGACAGGAACTATGGC.

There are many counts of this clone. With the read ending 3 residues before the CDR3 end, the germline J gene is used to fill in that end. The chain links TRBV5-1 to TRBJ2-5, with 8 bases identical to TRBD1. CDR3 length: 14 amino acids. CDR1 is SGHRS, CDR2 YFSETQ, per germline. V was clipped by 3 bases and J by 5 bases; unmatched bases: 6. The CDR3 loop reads CASSSQGAYETQYF. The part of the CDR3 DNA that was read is TGCGCCAGCAGCTCTCAGGGGGCCTACGAGACC.

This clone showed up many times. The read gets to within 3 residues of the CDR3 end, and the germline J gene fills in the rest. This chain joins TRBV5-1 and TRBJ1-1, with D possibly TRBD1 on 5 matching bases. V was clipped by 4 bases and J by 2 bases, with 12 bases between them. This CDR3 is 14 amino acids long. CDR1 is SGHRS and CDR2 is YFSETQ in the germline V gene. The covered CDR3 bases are TGCGCCAGCAGCCGATTACAGGATAACACTGAA. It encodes CASSRLQDNTE. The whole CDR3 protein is CASSRLQDNTEAFF.

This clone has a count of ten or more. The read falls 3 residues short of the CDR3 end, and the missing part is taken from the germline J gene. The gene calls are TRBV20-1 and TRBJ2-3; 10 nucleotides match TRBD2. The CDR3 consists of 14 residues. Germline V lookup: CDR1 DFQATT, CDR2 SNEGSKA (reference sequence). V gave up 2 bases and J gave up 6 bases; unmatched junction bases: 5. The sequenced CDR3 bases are TGCAGTGCTAGAACGGGACTAGCGTTGGATACG. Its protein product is CSARTGLALDT. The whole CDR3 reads CSARTGLALDTQYF.

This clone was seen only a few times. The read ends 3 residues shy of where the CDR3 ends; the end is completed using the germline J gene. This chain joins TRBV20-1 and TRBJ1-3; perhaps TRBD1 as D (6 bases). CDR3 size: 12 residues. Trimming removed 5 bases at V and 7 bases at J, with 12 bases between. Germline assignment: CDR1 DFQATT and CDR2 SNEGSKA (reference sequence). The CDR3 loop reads CSAPDRKNTIYF. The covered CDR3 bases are TGCAGTGCTCCAGACAGGAAGAACACC.

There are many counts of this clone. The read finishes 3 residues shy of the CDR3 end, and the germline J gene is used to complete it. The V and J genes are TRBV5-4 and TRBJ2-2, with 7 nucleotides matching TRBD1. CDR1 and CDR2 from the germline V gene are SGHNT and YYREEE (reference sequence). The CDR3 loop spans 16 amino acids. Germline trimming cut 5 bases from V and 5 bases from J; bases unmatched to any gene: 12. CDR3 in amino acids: CASRDDREKRTGELFF. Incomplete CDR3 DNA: TGTGCCAGCAGGGATGACAGGGAAAAAAGGACCGGGGAG.

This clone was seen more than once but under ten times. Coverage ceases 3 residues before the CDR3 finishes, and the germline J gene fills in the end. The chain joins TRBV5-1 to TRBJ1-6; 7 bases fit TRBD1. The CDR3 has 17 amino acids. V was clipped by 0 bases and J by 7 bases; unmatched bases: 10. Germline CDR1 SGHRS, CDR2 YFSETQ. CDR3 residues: CASSLGRQGRGNSPLHF. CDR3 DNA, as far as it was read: TGCGCCAGCAGCTTGGGGAGACAGGGACGGGGCAATTCACCC.

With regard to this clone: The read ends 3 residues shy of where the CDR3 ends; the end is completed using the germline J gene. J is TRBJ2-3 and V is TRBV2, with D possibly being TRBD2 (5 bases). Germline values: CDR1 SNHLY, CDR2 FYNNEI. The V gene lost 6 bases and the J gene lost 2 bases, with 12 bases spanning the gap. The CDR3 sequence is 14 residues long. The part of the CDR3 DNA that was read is TGTGCCAGCAGACCAAGACTAAACACAGATACG. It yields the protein CASRPRLNTDT. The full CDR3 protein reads CASRPRLNTDTQYF.

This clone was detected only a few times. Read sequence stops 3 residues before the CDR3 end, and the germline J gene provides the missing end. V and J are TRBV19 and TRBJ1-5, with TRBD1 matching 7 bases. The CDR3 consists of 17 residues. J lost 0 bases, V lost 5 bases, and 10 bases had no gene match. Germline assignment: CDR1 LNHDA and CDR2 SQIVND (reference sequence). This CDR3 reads CASSPPGQLDSNQPQHF. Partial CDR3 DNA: TGTGCCAGTAGTCCTCCGGGACAGTTAGATAGCAATCAGCCC.

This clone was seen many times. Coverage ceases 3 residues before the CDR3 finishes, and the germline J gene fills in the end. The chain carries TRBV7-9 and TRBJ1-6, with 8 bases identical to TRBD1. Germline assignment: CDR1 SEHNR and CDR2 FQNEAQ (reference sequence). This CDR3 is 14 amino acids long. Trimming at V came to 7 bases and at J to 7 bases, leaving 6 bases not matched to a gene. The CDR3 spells CASNLGQDNSPLHF. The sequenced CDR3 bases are TGTGCCAGCAACTTGGGACAGGACAATTCACCC.